One sample yielded the 20 T cell receptor beta chains listed below, sequenced in a study of blood T cell repertoires in COVID-19. TCRdb's copy holds only in-frame clones and misses some; the assay was immunoSEQ multiplex PCR. This table has approximately 150,000 clones, approximately 82% appearing once. The source material was PBMCs or T cells enriched from blood (not recorded which). These receptors were obtained from a man between 50 and 59 years old who had recovered from COVID-19.

The chain links TRBV19 to TRBJ2-6; 8 bases map to TRBD1. Per germline, CDR1 LNHDA and CDR2 SQIVND (reference sequence). V lost 1 base, J lost 0 bases, and 2 bases stayed unmatched. This CDR3 has 17 residues. CDR3 sequence: CASSIGQGSSGANVLTF. The CDR3, as DNA: TGTGCCAGTAGTATAGGACAGGGGAGCTCTGGGGCCAACGTCCTGACTTTC.

This clone came up a few times. This sequence joins TRBV15 and TRBJ2-3, with D perhaps TRBD2 (6 bases). Trimming stripped 3 bases from V and 2 bases from J, with 12 bases between. The length of the CDR3 is 15 residues. In germline, CDR1 is LNHNV, CDR2 YYDKDF (reference sequence). CDR3 coding DNA: TGTGCCACCAGCAGGATAGCGGACCCCACAGATACGCAGTATTTT. Translated: CATSRIADPTDTQYF.

V usage is TRBV5-1 and J usage is TRBJ2-3, with unresolved D. V lost 0 bases and J 3 bases, leaving 11 bases between the germline ends. CDR3 length equals 15 residues. CDR1 SGHRS and CDR2 YFSETQ come from the germline V gene. The CDR3 bases are TGCGCCAGCAGCTTGGGGCAGGTTAGGACAGATACGCAGTATTTT. Amino acids: CASSLGQVRTDTQYF.

This chain links TRBV18 with TRBJ1-1; no firm D call. CDR1 KGHSH and CDR2 LQKENI come from the germline V gene. V was cut by 2 bases and J by 0 bases, with 7 bases left in between. The CDR3 runs 14 residues. CDR3 bases: TGTGCCAGCTCACCAGTCTCTGTGAACACTGAAGCTTTCTTT. Residues: CASSPVSVNTEAFF.

The V call is TRBV5-6, the J call TRBJ1-3, with 8 bases lining up with TRBD1. The CDR3 covers 19 residues. Germline lookup yields CDR1 SGHDT and CDR2 YYEEEE. The J segment lost 1 base and the V segment lost 7 bases, leaving 19 bases of the junction unmatched. CDR3 sequence (DNA): TGTGCCAGCGGCCGACAGGGGCTTATTGTAATTGGGTCTGGAAACACCATATATTTT. Amino acid sequence: CASGRQGLIVIGSGNTIYF.

This clone was counted a few times. The chain carries TRBV5-8 and TRBJ1-5; 8 nucleotides match TRBD1. From germline, CDR1 is SGHTS and CDR2 YDEGEE. V gave up 1 base and J gave up 5 bases; unmatched junction bases: 5. The CDR3 covers 15 residues. The CDR3, as DNA: TGTGCCAGCAGCTTGTCCCCAGGGGGCCATCAGCCCCAGCATTTT. It codes for CASSLSPGGHQPQHF.

The chain's CDR3 is CASRPFGSRWADTQYF. For the CDR3, the DNA is TGTGCAAGTCGCCCGTTCGGGTCCCGGTGGGCAGATACGCAGTATTTT. V gene TRBV12-2 combines with J gene TRBJ2-3; TRBD2, the table's D call, lacks a check against the DNA. TRBV12-2 is classified as a pseudogene. The length of the CDR3 is 16 residues.

The chain couples TRBV7-2 to TRBJ1-3, with D perhaps TRBD1 (6 bases). The CDR3 loop spans 16 amino acids. V was clipped by 4 bases and J by 0 bases, with 13 bases between them. The germline gives CDR1 SGHTA, CDR2 FQGNSA. The CDR3 reads CASSSRDTYSGNTIYF. CDR3 nucleotides: TGTGCCAGCAGCTCCCGGGACACCTACTCTGGAAACACCATATATTTT. Together with reference TRBV7-2 and TRBJ1-3, the CDR3 gives the full variable domain: GAGVSQSPSNKVTEKGKDVELRCDPISGHTALYWYRQSLGQGLEFLIYFQGNSAPDKSGLPSDRFSAERTGGSVSTLTIQRTQQEDSAVYLCASSSRDTYSGNTIYFGEGSWLTVV.

This chain links TRBV10-2 with TRBJ1-2; D perhaps matches TRBD1 (5 bases). The CDR3 sequence is 13 residues long. The V gene's germline CDR1 is WSHSY and CDR2 SAAADI. The V gene lost 8 bases and the J gene lost 4 bases, with 14 bases spanning the gap. CDR3 coding DNA: TGCGCCAGCTCCACTCAGGGAAGCTATGGCTACACCTTC. Translating it yields CASSTQGSYGYTF.

The CDR3 region is CASSLLYGTAVETQYF. For the CDR3, the DNA is TGTGCCAGCAGCTTACTGTACGGGACAGCGGTAGAGACCCAGTACTTC. This sequence joins TRBV11-2 and TRBJ2-5, with 7 bases identical to TRBD1. This CDR3 has 16 amino acids. The germline V gene has CDR1 SGHAT and CDR2 FQNNGV. J was trimmed by 4 bases and V by 2 bases; bases with no gene match: 10. Using reference TRBV11-2 and TRBJ2-5 for the parts outside the CDR3, the full variable domain is EAGVAQSPRYKIIEKRQSVAFWCNPISGHATLYWYQQILGQGPKLLIQFQNNGVVDDSQLPKDRFSAERLKGVDSTLKIQPAKLEDSAVYLCASSLLYGTAVETQYFGPGTRLLVL.

CDR3 residues: CASSQPGTRNHNSPLHF. CDR3 DNA sequence: TGCGCCAGCAGCCAACCCGGGACAAGAAACCATAATTCACCCCTCCACTTT. This chain links TRBV4-1 with TRBJ1-6; a weak D match, TRBD1 (6 bases). In germline, CDR1 is MGHRA, CDR2 YSYEKL. The V and J ends lost 2 bases and 5 bases respectively, with 16 bases between them. This CDR3 comprises 17 residues.

The chain carries TRBV29-1 and TRBJ1-2, with TRBD1 matching 8 bases. From germline, CDR1 is SQVTM and CDR2 ANQGSEA. This CDR3 has 12 amino acids. Germline trimming cut 3 bases from V and 5 bases from J; bases unmatched to any gene: 2. The CDR3 loop is CSVDRGLYGYTF. The CDR3 coding sequence is TGCAGCGTTGACAGGGGGCTTTATGGCTACACCTTC.

The chain employs TRBV5-1 and TRBJ2-3; 7 nucleotides match TRBD1. The germline CDR1 and CDR2 sequences are SGHRS and YFSETQ. V lost 2 bases and J lost 1; bases outside the gene matches: 10. The CDR3 loop spans 17 amino acids. In nucleotides, the CDR3 is TGCGCCAGCAGCTTATACACAACAGGGGCGGGCACAGATACGCAGTATTTT. Amino acids: CASSLYTTGAGTDTQYF.

The CDR3 DNA is TGTGCCAGCAGTGTACGACAGCAACGAAATGAAAAACTGTTTTTT. This codes for CASSVRQQRNEKLFF. This rearrangement joins TRBV2 to TRBJ1-4; a weak D match, TRBD1 (5 bases). CDR1 is SNHLY and CDR2 is FYNNEI in the germline V gene. The CDR3 is 15 amino acids. V was cut by 4 bases and J by 5 bases, with 14 bases left in between.

V is TRBV3-1 (or the pseudogene TRBV3-2) and J is TRBJ1-1; 9 bases are shared with TRBD1. The germline V gene has CDR1 LGHDT and CDR2 YNNKEL (reference sequence). The CDR3 totals 17 residues. V shed 5 bases, J shed 1 base, and the junction held 11 bases outside the gene matches. The CDR3 sequence: CASSTLRWGQGNTEAFF. The DNA of the CDR3 is TGTGCCAGCAGCACATTGAGGTGGGGACAGGGGAACACTGAAGCTTTCTTT.

The rearrangement joins TRBV6-5 to TRBJ1-1; maybe TRBD1 (5 bases). The germline V and J ends were trimmed by 7 bases and 2 bases, with 8 bases remaining between them. CDR3 length: 12 amino acids. Germline V gene lookup returns CDR1 MNHEY and CDR2 SVGAGI. The CDR3 is CASNQGNTEAFF. CDR3 nucleotide sequence: TGTGCCAGCAATCAGGGTAACACTGAAGCTTTCTTT.

The V and J genes are TRBV5-4 and TRBJ2-3; 8 bases line up with TRBD2. V lost 3 bases to trimming and J lost 6 bases; unmatched junction nucleotides: 0. CDR1 and CDR2 from the germline V gene are SGHNT and YYREEE (reference sequence). CDR3 length: 12 residues. The CDR3 DNA is TGTGCCAGCAGCTCGGGGGGGGATACGCAGTATTTT. The encoded protein is CASSSGGDTQYF. The whole variable domain, remainder taken from reference TRBV5-4 and TRBJ2-3, is ETGVTQSPTHLIKTRGQQVTLRCSSQSGHNTVSWYQQALGQGPQFIFQYYREEENGRGNFPPRFSGLQFPNYSSELNVNALELDDSALYLCASSSGGDTQYFGPGTRLTVL.

The V call is TRBV6-5, the J call TRBJ1-3; unclear D gene. This CDR3 comprises 15 residues. The V end lost 1 base, the J end lost 4 bases, and 11 bases lay between the germline ends. Germline V lookup: CDR1 MNHEY, CDR2 SVGAGI. CDR3 bases: TGTGCCAGCAGTTACTTGTCTGGGAGGGGAAACACCATATATTTT. Residues: CASSYLSGRGNTIYF.

The chain employs TRBV6-4 and TRBJ2-1; 7 bases map to TRBD2. The germline CDR1 and CDR2 sequences are MRHNA and SNTAGT. The CDR3 spans 14 residues. V was pared by 3 bases and J by 7 bases, with 6 bases of the junction left unmatched. CDR3 nucleotides: TGTGCCAGCAGTGAGGGGGGGGAGTCGAATGAGCAGTTCTTC. Protein: CASSEGGESNEQFF.

The DNA of the CDR3 is TGTGCCAGCAGCTCCCGGGACAGGGGAATTATGGATTCACCCCTCCACTTT. Translated: CASSSRDRGIMDSPLHF. The chain combines TRBV7-8 with TRBJ1-6; 10 nucleotides agree with TRBD1. CDR1 and CDR2 (germline): SGHVS, FQNEAQ. Trimming at V came to 4 bases and at J to 8 bases, leaving 11 bases not matched to a gene. The CDR3 has 17 amino acids. Full variable domain (remainder filled in from reference TRBV7-8 and TRBJ1-6): GAGVSQSPRYKVAKRGQDVALRCDPISGHVSLFWYQQALGQGPEFLTYFQNEAQLDKSGLPSDRFFAERPEGSVSTLKIQRTQQEDSAVYLCASSSRDRGIMDSPLHFGNGTRLTVT.